The clone carrying this T cell receptor beta chain was seen more than once but under ten times. TCRdb processed the RT-PCR reads anew with MiXCR; each CDR3 protein has one entry. This table has about a million distinct CDR3 sequences, roughly 18% appearing once. The CDR3 covers 15 residues. Germline V gives CDR1 SGHRS, CDR2 YFSETQ. V trimming: 3 bases; J trimming: 7 bases; junction bases outside the gene matches: 8. The data stem from a study of patients and donors after allogeneic stem cell transplantation. The rearrangement links TRBV5-1 to TRBJ2-2; TRBD1 aligns across 8 bases. The sequencing input was blood, either unsorted or a sorted T cell fraction (not recorded which). This TCR was recovered from a human donor who was either an allogeneic HSCT recipient or a stem cell or donor lymphocyte infusion donor (not recorded which). It is not recorded whose cells these are; they may come from a transplant donor. DNA of the CDR3: TGCGCCAGCAGCTCACGACAGGGGACGGTCGGGGAGCTGTTTTTT. Translating gives CASSSRQGTVGELFF.